This T cell receptor (beta chain) was profiled in a study of monozygotic twins with inflammatory bowel disease. From the 5' RACE reads, TCRdb lists one entry per CDR3 protein and no DNA. The sample table includes 310,000 or so distinct CDR3 sequences. What was sequenced was blood. This receptor was identified in a human donor with ulcerative colitis or Crohn's disease, or a healthy co-twin of an affected twin (not recorded which).

CDR3 sequence reads: CASSSGLASFWVF. This chain connects TRBV28 to TRBJ2-1; lacking DNA, the TRBD2 call made by TCRdb goes unchecked. The CDR3 totals 13 residues. Germline CDR1 is MDHEN and CDR2 is SYDVKM.